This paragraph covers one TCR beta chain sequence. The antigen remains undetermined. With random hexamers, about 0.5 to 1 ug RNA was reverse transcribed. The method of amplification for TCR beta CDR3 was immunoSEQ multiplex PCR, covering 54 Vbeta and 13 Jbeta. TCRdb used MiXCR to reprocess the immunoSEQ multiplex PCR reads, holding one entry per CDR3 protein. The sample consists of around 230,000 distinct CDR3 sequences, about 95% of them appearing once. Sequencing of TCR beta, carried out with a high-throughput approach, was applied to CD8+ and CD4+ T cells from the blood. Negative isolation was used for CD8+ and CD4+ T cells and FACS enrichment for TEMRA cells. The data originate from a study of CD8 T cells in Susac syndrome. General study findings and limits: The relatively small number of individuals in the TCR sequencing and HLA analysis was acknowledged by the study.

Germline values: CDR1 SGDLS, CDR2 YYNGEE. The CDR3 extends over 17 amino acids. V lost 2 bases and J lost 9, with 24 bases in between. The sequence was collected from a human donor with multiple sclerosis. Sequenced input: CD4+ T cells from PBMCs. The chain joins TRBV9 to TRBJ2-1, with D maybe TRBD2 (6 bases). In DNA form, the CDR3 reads TGTGCCAGCAGCGTTTCAGTCCGGGGCAACGGGGGAGGTGAGCAGTTCTTC. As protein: CASSVSVRGNGGGEQFF.